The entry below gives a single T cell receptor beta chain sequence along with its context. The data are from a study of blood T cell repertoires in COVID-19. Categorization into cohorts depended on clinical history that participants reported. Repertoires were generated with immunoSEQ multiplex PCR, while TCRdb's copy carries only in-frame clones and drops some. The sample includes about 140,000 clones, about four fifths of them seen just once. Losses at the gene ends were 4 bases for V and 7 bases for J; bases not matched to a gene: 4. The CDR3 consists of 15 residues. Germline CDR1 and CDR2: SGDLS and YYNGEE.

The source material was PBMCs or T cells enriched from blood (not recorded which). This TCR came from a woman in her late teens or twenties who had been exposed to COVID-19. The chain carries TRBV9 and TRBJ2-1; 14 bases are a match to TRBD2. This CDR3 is CASSIGTSGSNEQFF. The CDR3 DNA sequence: TGTGCCAGCAGCATCGGGACTAGCGGGAGTAATGAGCAGTTCTTC.